This T cell receptor beta chain was obtained from a study of blood T cell repertoires in COVID-19. Across the whole study: Samples came from the United States, Italy and Spain, spanning acute and convalescent COVID-19. Sample material is recorded as cDNA or gDNA derived from T cells, B-cell-depleted T cells, or PBMCs.

The CDR3 contains 13 residues. Germline CDR1 is SGHRS and CDR2 is YFSETQ. V lost 5 bases to trimming and J lost 0 bases, with 7 bases between them. There are many counts of this clone. In the original processing: Reference gene primer amplification gave estimated nucleated cell counts. Sequenced by immunoSEQ multiplex PCR; TCRdb stores in-frame clones only, minus some. V and J calls and clone size are given by that table; D and trimming were obtained from the DNA. The repertoire includes around 200,000 clones, approximately 90% of them detected once, and approximately 0.88% sits in the top ten. The chain recombines TRBV5-1 with TRBJ2-3; D remains unclear. This TCR was sampled from a woman aged 18-29 years who had recovered from COVID-19. The sequenced material came from peripheral blood. CDR3 in amino acids: CASRRSSTDTQYF. In DNA form, the CDR3 reads TGCGCCAGCAGGCGATCTAGCACAGATACGCAGTATTTT.